Reported below is one T cell receptor (beta chain). Its matching antigen is unknown. These data are taken from a study of T cell responses to AZD1222 COVID-19 vaccine. CDR3 length: 14 residues. Germline loops: CDR1 MDHEN, CDR2 SYDVKM. V shed 6 bases and J shed 4 bases, with 13 bases lying between them. Profiled with immunoSEQ multiplex PCR; TCRdb holds only in-frame clones, not every one. The table shows some 87,000 clones, with more than 75% occurring only once. Whole-study findings and limits: Spike-specific TCR breadth and depth grew following two AZD1222 doses. CD4 TCRs covered the whole spike, strongest at regions 160-218 and 743-854. Most donors were white British, females outnumbered males, and clonal diversity was possibly underestimated.

The specimen was peripheral blood, collected on day 0 of MenACWY control vaccination. This sequence joins TRBV28 and TRBJ1-5, with unresolved D. The origin of this receptor is an adult in good health. The CDR3 loop reads CASSRGVGNQPQHF. CDR3 coding DNA: TGTGCCAGCAGCCGCGGGGTGGGTAATCAGCCCCAGCATTTT.